Listed here are 28 T cell receptor beta chains from one sample, sequenced in a study of metastatic and nonmetastatic thyroid tumors (dated by TCRdb to about 2020). Before undergoing thyroid surgery, none of the patients had been given any kind of treatment. Library creation used PCR. The sample was run on an Illumina HiSeq 4000. TCRdb's own reprocessing of the public reads used fastp at Q25 and MiXCR and kept productive beta chains. This sample comprises 20,000 to 25,000 clones, about 13% of them detected only once. The leading ten clones occupy about 15% of the sample. The sequenced sample was blood. These receptor sequences come from a female donor with papillary thyroid cancer or a benign thyroid nodule (not recorded which). Some clones in this sample may be carry-over from other donors' samples.

This clone appeared many times. This chain links TRBV10-3 with TRBJ2-6, with 8 bases identical to TRBD1. With V trimmed by 1 base and J by 3 bases, 5 bases remained unmatched. CDR3 length: 17 amino acids. Per germline, CDR1 ENHRY and CDR2 SYGVKD. For the CDR3, the DNA is TGTGCCATCAGTGAGTTGAGACAGGGGAATGGGGCCAACGTCCTGACTTTC. It specifies CAISELRQGNGANVLTF.

This clone was picked up many times. This chain links TRBV28 with TRBJ2-5, with D perhaps being TRBD1 or TRBD2 (7 bases each). The CDR3 contains 15 residues. The ends were cut back, 7 bases at V and 4 bases at J, with 19 bases in the middle. Germline-derived CDR1 and CDR2 are MDHEN and SYDVKM. The CDR3 DNA sequence: TGTGCCAGCACCCTGGGAGGGAGGGGGCGAGAGACCCAGTACTTC. It yields the protein CASTLGGRGRETQYF.

This clone showed up many times. The chain combines TRBV10-3 with TRBJ2-5; 7 bases are a match to TRBD2. This CDR3 has 13 residues. J was trimmed by 5 bases and V by 10 bases; bases with no gene match: 10. Germline V gene sequence: CDR1 ENHRY, CDR2 SYGVKD. CDR3 DNA: TGTGCCACCTTGATGGGAGGGGACGAGACCCAGTACTTC. This sequence encodes CATLMGGDETQYF.

This clone was counted ten times or more. The chain is built from TRBV9 and TRBJ1-1, with TRBD1 as a possible D gene (5 bases). Deletions cut 1 base from V and 4 bases from J, with 11 bases between. CDR3 length: 14 residues. The V gene's germline CDR1 is SGDLS and CDR2 YYNGEE. The CDR3 DNA is TGTGCCAGCAGCGTATTAGGGGAAGGCACTGAAGCTTTCTTT. It is translated as CASSVLGEGTEAFF.

This clone was recorded many times. The gene calls are TRBV6-5 and TRBJ2-5; the match to TRBD2 covers 8 bases. This CDR3 has 16 residues. V shed 0 bases and J 4 bases; nucleotides not matched to a gene: 7. Germline CDR1 and CDR2: MNHEY and SVGAGI. Here the CDR3 reads CASSYSTGTRGETQYF. The CDR3 DNA reads as TGTGCCAGCAGTTACTCGACCGGGACTAGAGGAGAGACCCAGTACTTC.

This chain joins TRBV2 and TRBJ2-5, with a tentative D call TRBD2 (5 bases). CDR3 length equals 13 residues. Looked up from germline, CDR1 is SNHLY and CDR2 is FYNNEI. The CDR3 DNA reads TGTGTAAGCAGCCCGGGGAACCAAGAGACCCAGTACTTC. Its translation: CVSSPGNQETQYF.

This clone was counted a single time. At one boundary the junction diverges from the germline segment, which might be a read error. Here the CDR3 DNA reads TGCATTGCTGATTCCGCCAGGTGGCGAGAGCAGTACTTC. Encoded protein: CIADSARWREQYF. This rearrangement joins TRBV20-1 to TRBJ2-7; D gene unclear. The CDR3 covers 13 residues. Germline loops: CDR1 DFQATT, CDR2 SNEGSKA (reference sequence).

Remarks on this clone: No conserved phenylalanine or tryptophan is present at the end of the CDR3, so a read error is the likely explanation. This sequence joins TRBV5-1 and TRBJ1-4; D unclear. Per the germline V gene, CDR1 is SGHRS and CDR2 is YFSETQ. The CDR3 sequence is 16 residues long. This CDR3 reads CASSLGPGATNEKLFS. The DNA for the CDR3 is TGTGCCAGCAGCCTCGGACCTGGAGCAACTAATGAAAAACTGTTTTCT.

This clone has a count of ten or more. The chain is built from TRBV11-3 and TRBJ2-1; 11 bases agree with TRBD2. Germline V gene data show CDR1 as SGHNT and CDR2 as YENEEA. This CDR3 comprises 14 residues. With V trimmed by 6 bases and J by 7 bases, 5 bases remained unmatched. CDR3 in DNA: TGTGCCAGCAGAACTAGCGGGAGCCTAAATGAGCAGTTCTTC. Protein: CASRTSGSLNEQFF.

This clone was counted at least ten times. The genes are TRBV7-2 and TRBJ1-2, with TRBD1 matching over 7 bases. With 0 bases clipped from V and 4 bases from J, the junction kept 11 bases outside the gene matches. Germline values: CDR1 SGHTA, CDR2 FQGNSA. CDR3 size: 17 residues. The CDR3 bases are TGTGCCAGCAGCTTAGCCTCGACAGGGAGCTCTATCTATGGCTACACCTTC. It encodes CASSLASTGSSIYGYTF.

This clone was detected many times. A much larger clone sits a single nucleotide away, making a read error possible. This rearrangement joins TRBV4-1 to TRBJ2-7, with TRBD2 identical over 9 bases. CDR1 is MGHRA and CDR2 is YSYEKL in the germline V gene. The CDR3 is made up of 15 amino acids. The CDR3, as DNA: TGCGCCAGCGGCCAAGAGGCGGGAGGGGATCACGAGCAGTACTTC. It codes for CASGQEAGGDHEQYF.

This clone has at least ten counts. The chain recombines TRBV27 with TRBJ1-1; D gene unclear. Looked up from germline, CDR1 is MNHEY and CDR2 is SMNVEV (reference sequence). CDR3 length equals 13 residues. The V gene lost 3 bases and the J gene lost 1 base, with 6 bases spanning the gap. The chain's CDR3 is CASSLLPNTEAFF. In DNA, the CDR3 is TGTGCCAGCAGTTTGCTTCCGAACACTGAAGCTTTCTTT.

This clone has a handful of counts. The germline gene is not matched at one end of the junction; a read error may be the cause. The chain carries TRBV6-2 or TRBV6-3 and TRBJ2-3; 8 nucleotides match TRBD2. This CDR3 has 15 amino acids. CDR1 and CDR2 (germline): MNHEY, SVGEGT. The CDR3 loop reads CASRRLSGIIDTQCF. In nucleotides, the CDR3 is TGTGCCAGCCGACGGCTTAGCGGGATCATAGATACGCAGTGTTTT.

V usage is TRBV30 and J usage is TRBJ2-7, with 8 bases identical to TRBD1. V was clipped by 5 bases and J by 6 bases; unmatched bases: 12. There are 14 residues in the CDR3. CDR1 and CDR2 from the germline V gene are GTSNPN and SVGIG (reference sequence). The CDR3 is CAWEAGQGFREQYF. Here the CDR3 DNA reads TGTGCCTGGGAAGCCGGACAGGGATTTCGCGAGCAGTACTTC.

This clone was seen repeatedly, ten times or more. The rearrangement uses TRBV28 and TRBJ2-1, with D tentatively TRBD2 (6 bases). The CDR3 covers 16 residues. The germline V and J ends were trimmed by 7 bases and 7 bases, with 23 bases remaining between them. Looked up from germline, CDR1 is MDHEN and CDR2 is SYDVKM. CDR3 sequence: CASTTVPYGRSNEQFF. CDR3 bases: TGTGCCAGCACCACTGTCCCATACGGGAGATCGAATGAGCAGTTCTTC.

Comments on this clone: A much more abundant neighbour one base away suggests this may be a read error. The identical CDR3 is also encoded by other nucleotide sequences in the sample. This sequence joins TRBV15 and TRBJ2-3; D is unresolved. The CDR3 is made up of 15 amino acids. V lost 3 bases and J 3 bases, leaving 13 bases between the germline ends. Germline CDR1 reads LNHNV; CDR2 reads YYDKDF (reference sequence). DNA of the CDR3: TGTGCCACCAGCAGGATCCTACTTGCTACAGATACGCAGTATTTT. It translates to CATSRILLATDTQYF.

This clone was observed many times. This chain uses TRBV7-9 with TRBJ1-2; the D gene is possibly TRBD1 (5 bases). This CDR3 is built from 16 residues. Germline values: CDR1 SEHNR, CDR2 FQNEAQ (reference sequence). Trimming took 1 base from V and 8 from J, leaving 20 bases between them. CDR3 in DNA: TGTGCCAGCAGCTTAGGAGGGGACCCCCGGACTTTGGGCTACACCTTC. Translating it yields CASSLGGDPRTLGYTF.

Many counts were recorded for this clone. This chain uses TRBV12-3 or TRBV12-4 with TRBJ2-7; no clear D gene. The CDR3 length is 14 residues. The V gene lost 2 bases and the J gene lost 6 bases, with 14 bases spanning the gap. The CDR3 coding sequence is TGTGCCAGCAGTTTACGCAGGCCGACCTCCGAGCAGTACTTC. Translated, it gives CASSLRRPTSEQYF.

This clone occurred many times. V is TRBV4-1 and J is TRBJ2-4; D is possibly TRBD2 (6 bases). Between the trimmed V and J ends, which lost 1 base and 3 bases, there was a span of 31 bases. CDR1 is MGHRA, CDR2 YSYEKL, per germline. This CDR3 spans 22 amino acids. The CDR3 here is CASSQAVLGGRWTGDGKNIQYF. CDR3 DNA: TGCGCCAGCAGCCAAGCAGTCCTCGGGGGACGGTGGACGGGGGATGGCAAAAACATTCAGTACTTC.

This clone was picked up many times. The chain links TRBV5-1 to TRBJ2-7, with 8 bases lining up with TRBD1. The CDR3 runs to 14 residues. Trimming cost V 4 bases and J 4 bases; bases outside gene matches: 7. Germline CDR1 and CDR2: SGHRS and YFSETQ. The CDR3 DNA reads TGCGCCAGCAGCCCACTACAGGGGGAGTACGAGCAGTACTTC. This codes for CASSPLQGEYEQYF.

Ten or more counts support this clone. This same CDR3 is encoded by further DNA sequences in the sample. The chain combines TRBV19 with TRBJ2-1; 7 nucleotides match TRBD1. The CDR3 covers 15 residues. The germline V gene has CDR1 LNHDA and CDR2 SQIVND (reference sequence). V shed 6 bases, J shed 5 bases, and the junction held 10 bases outside the gene matches. CDR3 protein: CASRLTGNYDNEQFF. The CDR3 DNA reads TGTGCCAGTAGGCTGACAGGGAATTATGACAATGAGCAGTTCTTC. Looking up the rest from reference TRBV19 and TRBJ2-1 gives the full variable domain: DGGITQSPKYLFRKEGQNVTLSCEQNLNHDAMYWYRQDPGQGLRLIYYSQIVNDFQKGDIAEGYSVSREKKESFPLTVTSAQKNPTAFYLCASRLTGNYDNEQFFGPGTRLTVL.

This clone is medium-sized (0.01 to 0.1%) within its sample. The chain has TRBV27 and TRBJ2-1; D may be TRBD2 (6 bases). The V and J ends lost 4 bases and 5 bases respectively, with 18 bases between them. The CDR3 is made up of 16 amino acids. Looked up from germline, CDR1 is MNHEY and CDR2 is SMNVEV (reference sequence). CDR3 DNA: TGTGCCAGCAGTTGGAGCACACGGGACTGGAACAATGAGCAGTTCTTC. This sequence encodes CASSWSTRDWNNEQFF.

In this sample, this clone turned up many times. The chain couples TRBV5-1 to TRBJ2-7, with D tentatively TRBD2 (6 bases). Germline V CDR1 and CDR2: SGHRS, YFSETQ. CDR3 length: 16 amino acids. V lost 0 bases, J lost 2 bases, and 15 bases lay in between. CDR3 in amino acids: CASSLASGTPTYEQYF. The CDR3 nucleotides read TGCGCCAGCAGCTTGGCCTCCGGGACTCCAACCTACGAGCAGTACTTC.

The V call is TRBV7-8, the J call TRBJ2-7; TRBD2 aligns across 9 bases. Germline V gene sequence: CDR1 SGHVS, CDR2 FQNEAQ. There are 16 residues in the CDR3. J lost 2 bases, V lost 0 bases, and 5 bases had no gene match. For the CDR3, the DNA is TGTGCCAGCAGCTTAGCCCGGTCTAGCGGGGCCTACGAGCAGTACTTC. It encodes CASSLARSSGAYEQYF.

This clone appeared many times. The V and J genes are TRBV11-2 and TRBJ1-4; no firm D call. This CDR3 is 16 amino acids long. V was trimmed by 6 bases and J by 3 bases, leaving 17 bases between them. The germline V gene encodes CDR1 SGHAT and CDR2 FQNNGV. In DNA, the CDR3 is TGTGCCAGCAGTCTTGGGATCGCGGAAGCTAATGAAAAACTGTTTTTT. It is translated as CASSLGIAEANEKLFF.

This clone was recorded a few times. The chain links TRBV19 to TRBJ2-1; D unclear. CDR3 length: 12 residues. CDR1 LNHDA and CDR2 SQIVND come from the germline V gene (reference sequence). Between the trimmed V and J ends, which lost 5 bases and 9 bases, there was a span of 11 bases. Here the CDR3 reads CASSSKMGEQFF. The CDR3 bases are TGTGCCAGTAGTTCAAAAATGGGTGAGCAGTTCTTC.

The CDR3 here is CASSLSHSSRETQYF. The DNA for the CDR3 is TGTGCCAGCAGTTTATCCCACTCTAGCAGGGAGACCCAGTACTTC. The rearrangement uses TRBV27 and TRBJ2-5, with D perhaps matching TRBD2 (5 bases). Germline loops: CDR1 MNHEY, CDR2 SMNVEV (reference sequence). This CDR3 region has 15 residues. The V end lost 0 bases, the J end lost 5 bases, and 13 bases lay between the germline ends.

This clone was detected many times. The V gene is TRBV19, the J gene TRBJ2-2; 8 bases are shared with TRBD2. V shed 7 bases and J 4 bases; nucleotides not matched to a gene: 11. This CDR3 has 16 residues. Germline CDR1 is LNHDA and CDR2 is SQIVND (reference sequence). CDR3: CASNPIAGLSTGELFF. In DNA, the CDR3 is TGTGCCAGTAACCCTATAGCGGGACTGAGCACCGGGGAGCTGTTTTTT.